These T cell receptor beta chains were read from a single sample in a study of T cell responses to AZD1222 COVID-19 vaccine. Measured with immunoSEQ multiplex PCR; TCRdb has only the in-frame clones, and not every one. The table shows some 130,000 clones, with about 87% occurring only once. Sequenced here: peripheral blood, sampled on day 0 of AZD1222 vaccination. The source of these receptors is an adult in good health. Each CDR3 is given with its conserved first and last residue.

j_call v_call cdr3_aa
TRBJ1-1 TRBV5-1 CASSVTGDYTEAFF
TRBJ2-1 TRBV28 CASSPSPTGTYTYNEQFF
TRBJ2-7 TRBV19 CATSAGLTYEQYF
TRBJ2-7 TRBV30 CAWSGDPSDYEQYF
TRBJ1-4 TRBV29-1 CSSGTGGPLKEKLFF
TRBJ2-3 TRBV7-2 CASAARYPDTQYF
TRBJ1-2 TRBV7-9 CASSLAASNYGYTF
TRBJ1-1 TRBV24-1 CATSDRDWTEAFF
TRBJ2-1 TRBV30 CAWRGKIVNEQFF
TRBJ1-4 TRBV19 CASSIIRARNEKLFF
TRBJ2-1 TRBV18 CASSLRMSPPGSGQGLNEQFF
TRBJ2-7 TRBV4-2 CASSQGLGGYEQYF
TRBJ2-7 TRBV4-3 CASSQDLGGAYEQYF
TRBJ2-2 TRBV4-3 CASSHFVYTGELFF
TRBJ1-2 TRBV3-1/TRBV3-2 CASSPGTGPYGYTF
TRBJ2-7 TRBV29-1 CSVEAQGSSYEQYF
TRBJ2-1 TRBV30 CAWSPLGLAGFGEQFF
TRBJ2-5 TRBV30 CAWAQGAKETQYF
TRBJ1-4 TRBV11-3 CASSLGQGYYGNEKLFF
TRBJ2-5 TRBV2 CASSLGDGGETQYF
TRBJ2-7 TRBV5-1 CASSRTGGNYYEQYF
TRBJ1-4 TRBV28 CASSPLGRTAEKLFF
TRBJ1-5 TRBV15 CATSRDRDRNQPQHF
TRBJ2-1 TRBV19 CASSPPLVAGEQFF
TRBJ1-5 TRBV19 CASSITNTGTSNQPQHF
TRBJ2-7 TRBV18 CASSASFGTELSSYEQYF